This T cell receptor beta chain was captured in a study of shared clonotypes between healthy human individuals. Profiled with immunoSEQ multiplex PCR; TCRdb holds only in-frame clones, not every one. Among around 1.5 million clones, 95% to 99% were seen once, and the ten largest hold 0.4% to 0.55%. This CDR3 comprises 12 residues. V trimming: 8 bases; J trimming: 4 bases; junction bases outside the gene matches: 3. Per the germline V gene, CDR1 is MNHNS and CDR2 is SASEGT. The V and J genes are TRBV6-1 and TRBJ2-5; 8 nucleotides agree with TRBD2. The receptor's source is a man younger than 45 in good health. Material for sequencing was naive CD4+ T cells sorted from blood. Subset denoted: CD45RA+ positively selected. The CDR3 DNA is TGTGCCAGCCGCCTAGCGGGAGAGACCCAGTACTTC. Protein product: CASRLAGETQYF.